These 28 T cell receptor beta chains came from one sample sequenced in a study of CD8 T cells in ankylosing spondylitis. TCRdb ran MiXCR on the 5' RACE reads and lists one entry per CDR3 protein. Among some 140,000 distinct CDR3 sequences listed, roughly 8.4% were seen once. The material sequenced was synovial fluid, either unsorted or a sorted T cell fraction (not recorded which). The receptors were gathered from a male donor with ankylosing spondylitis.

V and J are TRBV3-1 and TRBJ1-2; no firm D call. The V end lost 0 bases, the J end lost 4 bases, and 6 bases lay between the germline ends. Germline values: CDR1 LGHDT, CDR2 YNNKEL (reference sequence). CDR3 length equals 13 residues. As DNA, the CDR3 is TGTGCCAGCAGCCAAGATCGAACCTATGGCTACACCTTC. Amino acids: CASSQDRTYGYTF.

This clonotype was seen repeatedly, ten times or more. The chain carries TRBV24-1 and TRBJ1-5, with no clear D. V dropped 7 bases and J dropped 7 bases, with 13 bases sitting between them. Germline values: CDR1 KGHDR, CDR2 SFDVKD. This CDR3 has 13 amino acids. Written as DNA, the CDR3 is TGTGCCACCAGCCCTAGGGTTGGCCAGCCCCAGCATTTT. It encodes CATSPRVGQPQHF.

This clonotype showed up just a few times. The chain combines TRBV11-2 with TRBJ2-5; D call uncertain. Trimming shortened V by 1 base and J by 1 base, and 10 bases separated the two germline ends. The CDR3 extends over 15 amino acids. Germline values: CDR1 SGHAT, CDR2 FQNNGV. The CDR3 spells CASSLGGTTQETQYF. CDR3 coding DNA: TGTGCCAGCAGCTTAGGCGGAACCACCCAAGAGACCCAGTACTTC.

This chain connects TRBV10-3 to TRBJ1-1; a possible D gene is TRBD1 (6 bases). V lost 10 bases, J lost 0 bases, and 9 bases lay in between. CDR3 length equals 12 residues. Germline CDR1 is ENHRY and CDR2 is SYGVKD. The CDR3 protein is CASGQMNTEAFF. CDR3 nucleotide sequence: TGTGCCAGCGGACAGATGAACACTGAAGCTTTCTTT.

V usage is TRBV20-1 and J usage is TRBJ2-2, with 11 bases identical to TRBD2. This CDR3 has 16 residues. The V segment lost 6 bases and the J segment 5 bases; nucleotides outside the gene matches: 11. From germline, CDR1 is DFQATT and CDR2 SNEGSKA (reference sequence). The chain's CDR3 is CSAFGRLAGGTGELFF. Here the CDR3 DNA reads TGCAGTGCCTTCGGCCGGCTAGCGGGAGGAACCGGGGAGCTGTTTTTT.

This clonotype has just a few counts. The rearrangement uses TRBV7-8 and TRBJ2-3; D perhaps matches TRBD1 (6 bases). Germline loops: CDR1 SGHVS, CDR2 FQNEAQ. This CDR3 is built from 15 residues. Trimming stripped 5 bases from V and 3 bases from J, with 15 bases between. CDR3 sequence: CASSPDTTGTDTQYF. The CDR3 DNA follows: TGTGCCAGCAGCCCCGACACCACAGGGACAGATACGCAGTATTTT.

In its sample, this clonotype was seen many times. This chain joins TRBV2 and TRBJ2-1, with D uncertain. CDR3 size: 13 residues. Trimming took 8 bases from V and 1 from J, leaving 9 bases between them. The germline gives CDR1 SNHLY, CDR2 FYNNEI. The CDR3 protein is CASATDSYNEQFF. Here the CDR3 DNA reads TGTGCCAGCGCCACAGATTCCTACAATGAGCAGTTCTTC.

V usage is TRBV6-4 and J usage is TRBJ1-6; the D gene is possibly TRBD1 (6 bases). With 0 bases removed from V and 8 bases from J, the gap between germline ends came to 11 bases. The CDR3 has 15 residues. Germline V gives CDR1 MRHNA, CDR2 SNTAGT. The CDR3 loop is CASSDSSGAYSPLHF. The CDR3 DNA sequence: TGTGCCAGCAGTGACTCCTCGGGGGCTTATTCACCCCTCCACTTT.

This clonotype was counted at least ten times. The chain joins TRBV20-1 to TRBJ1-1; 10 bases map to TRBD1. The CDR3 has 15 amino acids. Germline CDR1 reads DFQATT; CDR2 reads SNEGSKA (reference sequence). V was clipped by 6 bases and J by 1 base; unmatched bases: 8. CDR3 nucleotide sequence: TGCAGTGCCAGGACAGGGGGATTTGGGAACACTGAAGCTTTCTTT. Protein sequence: CSARTGGFGNTEAFF.

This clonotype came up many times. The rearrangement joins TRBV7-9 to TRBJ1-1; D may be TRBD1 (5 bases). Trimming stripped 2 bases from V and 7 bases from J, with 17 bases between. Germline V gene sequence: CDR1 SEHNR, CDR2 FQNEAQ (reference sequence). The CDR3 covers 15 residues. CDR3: CASSLTGGAGGEAFF. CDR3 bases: TGTGCCAGCAGCTTAACCGGAGGGGCTGGGGGTGAAGCTTTCTTT.

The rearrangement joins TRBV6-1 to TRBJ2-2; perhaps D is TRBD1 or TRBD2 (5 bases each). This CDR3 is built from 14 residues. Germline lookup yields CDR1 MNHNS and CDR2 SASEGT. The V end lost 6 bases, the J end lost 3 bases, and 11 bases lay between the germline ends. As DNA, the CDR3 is TGTGCCAGCAGACCGGGGCAGTACACCGGGGAGCTGTTTTTT. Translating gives CASRPGQYTGELFF.

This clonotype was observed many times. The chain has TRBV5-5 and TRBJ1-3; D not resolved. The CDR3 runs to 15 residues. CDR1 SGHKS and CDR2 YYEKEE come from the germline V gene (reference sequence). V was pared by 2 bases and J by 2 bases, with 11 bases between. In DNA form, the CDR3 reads TGTGCCAGCAGCTTTGCCCCGGCTCCTGGAAACACCATATATTTT. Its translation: CASSFAPAPGNTIYF.

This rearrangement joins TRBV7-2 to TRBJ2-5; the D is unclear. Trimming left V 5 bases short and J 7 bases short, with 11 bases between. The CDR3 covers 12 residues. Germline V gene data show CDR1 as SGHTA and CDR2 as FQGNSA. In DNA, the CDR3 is TGTGCCAGCAGCCCCGCTACGGCGACCCAGTACTTC. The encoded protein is CASSPATATQYF. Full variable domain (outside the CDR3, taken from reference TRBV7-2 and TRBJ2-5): GAGVSQSPSNKVTEKGKDVELRCDPISGHTALYWYRQSLGQGLEFLIYFQGNSAPDKSGLPSDRFSAERTGGSVSTLTIQRTQQEDSAVYLCASSPATATQYFGPGTRLLVL.

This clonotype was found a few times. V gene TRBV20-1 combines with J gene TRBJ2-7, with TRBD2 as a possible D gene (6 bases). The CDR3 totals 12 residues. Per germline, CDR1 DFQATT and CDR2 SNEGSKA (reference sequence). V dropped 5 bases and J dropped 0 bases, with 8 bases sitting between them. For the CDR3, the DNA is TGCAGTGCTCCGACTAGCTCCTACGAGCAGTACTTC. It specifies CSAPTSSYEQYF.

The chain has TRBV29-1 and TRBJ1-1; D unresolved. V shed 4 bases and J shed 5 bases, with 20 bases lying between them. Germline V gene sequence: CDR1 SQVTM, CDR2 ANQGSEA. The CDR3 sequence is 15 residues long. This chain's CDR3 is CSVGDKDGGGTEAFF. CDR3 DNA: TGCAGCGTTGGGGATAAGGACGGTGGTGGGACTGAAGCTTTCTTT. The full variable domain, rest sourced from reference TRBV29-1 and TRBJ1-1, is SAVISQKPSRDICQRGTSLTIQCQVDSQVTMMFWYRQQPGQSLTLIATANQGSEATYESGFVIDKFPISRPNLTFSTLTVSNMSPEDSSIYLCSVGDKDGGGTEAFFGQGTRLTVV.

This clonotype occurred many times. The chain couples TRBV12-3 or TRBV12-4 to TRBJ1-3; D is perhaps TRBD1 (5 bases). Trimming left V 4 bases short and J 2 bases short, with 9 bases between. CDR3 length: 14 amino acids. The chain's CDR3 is CASSYQGAGNTIYF. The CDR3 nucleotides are TGTGCCAGCAGTTATCAGGGAGCTGGAAACACCATATATTTT.

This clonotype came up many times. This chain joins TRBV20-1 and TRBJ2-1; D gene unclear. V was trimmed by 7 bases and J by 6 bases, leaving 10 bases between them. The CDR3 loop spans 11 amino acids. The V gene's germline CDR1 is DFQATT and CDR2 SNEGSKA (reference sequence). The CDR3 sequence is CSVVWGNEQFF. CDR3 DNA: TGCAGTGTAGTGTGGGGCAATGAGCAGTTCTTC.

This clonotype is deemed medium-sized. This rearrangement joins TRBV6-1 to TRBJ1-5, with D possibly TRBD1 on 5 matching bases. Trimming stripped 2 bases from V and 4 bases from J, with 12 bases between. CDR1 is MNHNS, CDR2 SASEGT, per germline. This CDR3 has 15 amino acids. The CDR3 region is CASSELVGGNQPQHF. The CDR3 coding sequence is TGTGCCAGCAGTGAATTAGTGGGGGGAAATCAGCCCCAGCATTTT.

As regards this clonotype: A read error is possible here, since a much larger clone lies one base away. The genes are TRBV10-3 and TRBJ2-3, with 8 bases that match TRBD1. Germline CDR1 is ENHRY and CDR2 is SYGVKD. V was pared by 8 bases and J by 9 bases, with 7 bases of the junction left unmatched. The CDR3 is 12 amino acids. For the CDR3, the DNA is TGTGCCATCGACAGGGGAGAAGAAACGCAGTATTTT. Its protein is CAIDRGEETQYF.

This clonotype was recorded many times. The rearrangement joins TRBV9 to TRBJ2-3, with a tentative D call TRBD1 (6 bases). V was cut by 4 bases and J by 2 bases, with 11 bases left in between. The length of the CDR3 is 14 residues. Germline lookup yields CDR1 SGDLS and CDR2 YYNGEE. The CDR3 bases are TGTGCCAGCAGCCCTCAGGGGAACACAGATACGCAGTATTTT. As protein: CASSPQGNTDTQYF.

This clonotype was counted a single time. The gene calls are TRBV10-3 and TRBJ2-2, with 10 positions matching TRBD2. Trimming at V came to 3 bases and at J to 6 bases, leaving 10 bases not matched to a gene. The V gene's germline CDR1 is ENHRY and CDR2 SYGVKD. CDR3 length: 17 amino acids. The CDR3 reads CAISDPASGSGSGELFF. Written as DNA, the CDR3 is TGTGCCATCAGTGACCCGGCTAGCGGGAGCGGGTCCGGGGAGCTGTTTTTT.

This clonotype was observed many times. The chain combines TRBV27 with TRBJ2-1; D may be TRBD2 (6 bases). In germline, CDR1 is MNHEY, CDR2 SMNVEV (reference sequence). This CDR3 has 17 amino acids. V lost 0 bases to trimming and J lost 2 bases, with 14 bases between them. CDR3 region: CASSLSYGSHPYNEQFF. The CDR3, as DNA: TGTGCCAGCAGTTTATCGTACGGGAGCCACCCCTACAATGAGCAGTTCTTC.

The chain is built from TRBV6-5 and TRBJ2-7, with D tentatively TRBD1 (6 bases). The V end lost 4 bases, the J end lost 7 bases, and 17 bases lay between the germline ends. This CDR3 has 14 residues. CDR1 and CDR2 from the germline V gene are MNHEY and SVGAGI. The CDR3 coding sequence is TGTGCCAGCAGTTCCGGGGCCCCAGGGGATGAGCAGTACTTC. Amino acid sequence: CASSSGAPGDEQYF.

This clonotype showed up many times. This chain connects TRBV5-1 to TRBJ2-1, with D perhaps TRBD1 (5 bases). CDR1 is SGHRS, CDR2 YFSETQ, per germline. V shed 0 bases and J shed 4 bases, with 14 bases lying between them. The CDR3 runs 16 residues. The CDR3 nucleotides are TGCGCCAGCAGCTTGGTCTCAGTCGGACATTACAATGAGCAGTTCTTC. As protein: CASSLVSVGHYNEQFF.

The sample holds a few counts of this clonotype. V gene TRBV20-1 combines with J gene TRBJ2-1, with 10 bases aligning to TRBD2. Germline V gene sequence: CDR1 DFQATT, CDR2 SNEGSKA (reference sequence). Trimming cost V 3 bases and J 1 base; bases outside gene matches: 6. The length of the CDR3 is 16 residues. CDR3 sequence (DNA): TGCAGTGCTAGTAGGCTAGCGGGGGTTTCCTACAATGAGCAGTTCTTC. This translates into CSASRLAGVSYNEQFF.

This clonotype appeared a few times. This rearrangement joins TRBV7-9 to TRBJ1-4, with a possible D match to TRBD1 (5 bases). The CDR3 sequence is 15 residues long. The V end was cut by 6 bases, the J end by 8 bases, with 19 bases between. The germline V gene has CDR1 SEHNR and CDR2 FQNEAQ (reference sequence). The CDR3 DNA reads TGTGCCAGCAGTCTAAGGGGCCCTGCGATGGAAAAACTGTTTTTT. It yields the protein CASSLRGPAMEKLFF. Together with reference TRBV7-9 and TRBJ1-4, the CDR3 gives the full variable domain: DTGVSQNPRHKITKRGQNVTFRCDPISEHNRLYWYRQTLGQGPEFLTYFQNEAQLEKSRLLSDRFSAERPKGSFSTLEIQRTEQGDSAMYLCASSLRGPAMEKLFFGSGTQLSVL.

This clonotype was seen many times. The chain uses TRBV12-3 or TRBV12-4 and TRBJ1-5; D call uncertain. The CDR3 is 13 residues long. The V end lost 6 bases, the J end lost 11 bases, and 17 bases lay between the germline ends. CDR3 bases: TGTGCCAGCAGCTTGGTCCTAAGGGAATCCCAGCATTTT. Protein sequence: CASSLVLRESQHF.

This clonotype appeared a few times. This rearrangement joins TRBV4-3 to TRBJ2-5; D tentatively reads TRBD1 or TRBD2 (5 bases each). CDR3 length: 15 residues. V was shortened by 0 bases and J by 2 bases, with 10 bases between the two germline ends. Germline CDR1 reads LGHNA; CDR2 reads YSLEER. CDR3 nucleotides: TGCGCCAGCAGCCAAGATTTGGGGGATCAAGAGACCCAGTACTTC. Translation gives CASSQDLGDQETQYF.